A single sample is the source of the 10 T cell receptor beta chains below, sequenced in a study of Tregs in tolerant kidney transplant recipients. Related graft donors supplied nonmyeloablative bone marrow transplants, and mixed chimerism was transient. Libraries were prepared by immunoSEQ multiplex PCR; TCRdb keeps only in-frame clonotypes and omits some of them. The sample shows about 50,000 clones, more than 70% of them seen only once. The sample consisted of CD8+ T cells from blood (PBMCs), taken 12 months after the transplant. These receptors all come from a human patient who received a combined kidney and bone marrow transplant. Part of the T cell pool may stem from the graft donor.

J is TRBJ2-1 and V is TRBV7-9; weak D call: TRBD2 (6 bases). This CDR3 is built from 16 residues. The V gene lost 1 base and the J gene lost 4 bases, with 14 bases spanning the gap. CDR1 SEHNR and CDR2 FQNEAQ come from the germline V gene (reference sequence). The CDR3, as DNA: TGTGCCAGCAGCTTAGGAGGCGGGATGGGATACAATGAGCAGTTCTTC. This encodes CASSLGGGMGYNEQFF.

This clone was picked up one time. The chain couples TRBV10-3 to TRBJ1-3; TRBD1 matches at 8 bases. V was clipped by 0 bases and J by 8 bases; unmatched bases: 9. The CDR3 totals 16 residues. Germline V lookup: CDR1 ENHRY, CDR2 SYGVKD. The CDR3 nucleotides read TGTGCCATCAGTGAGTCAATTCTGGGACAGGACCACACCATATATTTT. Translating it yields CAISESILGQDHTIYF.

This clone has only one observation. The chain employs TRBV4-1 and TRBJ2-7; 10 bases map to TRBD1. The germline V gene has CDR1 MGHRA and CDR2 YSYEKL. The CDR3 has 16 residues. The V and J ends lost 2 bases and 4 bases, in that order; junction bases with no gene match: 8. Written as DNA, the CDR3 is TGCGCCAGCAGCCAACTTCCGACAGGGGGCAAATACGAGCAGTACTTC. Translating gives CASSQLPTGGKYEQYF.

The CDR3, as DNA: TGCGCCAGCAGCCAAGACGGACAGACTAACTATGGCTACACCTTC. This codes for CASSQDGQTNYGYTF. The rearrangement joins TRBV4-1 to TRBJ1-2, with a tentative D call TRBD1 (6 bases). Per germline, CDR1 MGHRA and CDR2 YSYEKL. Trimming cost V 0 bases and J 0 bases, with 8 bases left between them. CDR3 size: 15 residues.

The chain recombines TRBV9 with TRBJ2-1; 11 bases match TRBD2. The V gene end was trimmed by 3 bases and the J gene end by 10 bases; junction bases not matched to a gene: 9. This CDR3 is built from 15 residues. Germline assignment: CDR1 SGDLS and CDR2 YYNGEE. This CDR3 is CASSARLAGIIEQFF. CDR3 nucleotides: TGTGCCAGCAGCGCCCGACTAGCGGGGATAATAGAGCAGTTCTTC.

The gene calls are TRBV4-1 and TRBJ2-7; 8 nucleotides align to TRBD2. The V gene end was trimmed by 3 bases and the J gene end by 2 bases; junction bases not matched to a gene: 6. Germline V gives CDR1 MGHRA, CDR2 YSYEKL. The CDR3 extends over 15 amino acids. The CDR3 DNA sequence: TGCGCCAGCAGCCAGGGCGGGGGGCTGACCTACGAGCAGTACTTC. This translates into CASSQGGGLTYEQYF.

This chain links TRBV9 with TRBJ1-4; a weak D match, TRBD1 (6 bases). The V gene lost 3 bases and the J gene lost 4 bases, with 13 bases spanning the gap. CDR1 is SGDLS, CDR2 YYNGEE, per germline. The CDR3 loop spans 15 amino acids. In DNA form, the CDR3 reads TGTGCCAGCAGCGGACAGGCTGGAGGTAATGAAAAACTGTTTTTT. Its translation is CASSGQAGGNEKLFF.

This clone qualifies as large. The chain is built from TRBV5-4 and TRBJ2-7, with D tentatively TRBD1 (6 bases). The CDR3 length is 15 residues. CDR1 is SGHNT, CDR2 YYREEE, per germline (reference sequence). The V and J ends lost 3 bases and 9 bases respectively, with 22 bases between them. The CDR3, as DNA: TGTGCCAGCAGCTCCCAGGTGGGGGCTTCGACCTGGCAGTACTTC. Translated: CASSSQVGASTWQYF. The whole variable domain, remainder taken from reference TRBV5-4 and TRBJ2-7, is ETGVTQSPTHLIKTRGQQVTLRCSSQSGHNTVSWYQQALGQGPQFIFQYYREEENGRGNFPPRFSGLQFPNYSSELNVNALELDDSALYLCASSSQVGASTWQYFGPGTRLTVT.

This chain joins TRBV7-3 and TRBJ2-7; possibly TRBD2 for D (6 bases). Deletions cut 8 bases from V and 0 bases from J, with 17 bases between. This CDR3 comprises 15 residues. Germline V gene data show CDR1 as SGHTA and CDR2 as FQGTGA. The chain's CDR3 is CASGRDSEGSYEQYF. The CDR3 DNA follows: TGTGCCAGCGGACGGGACTCGGAGGGCTCCTACGAGCAGTACTTC. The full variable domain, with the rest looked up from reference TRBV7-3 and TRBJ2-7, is GAGVSQTPSNKVTEKGKYVELRCDPISGHTALYWYRQSLGQGPEFLIYFQGTGAADDSGLPNDRFFAVRPEGSVSTLKIQRTERGDSAVYLCASGRDSEGSYEQYFGPGTRLTVT.

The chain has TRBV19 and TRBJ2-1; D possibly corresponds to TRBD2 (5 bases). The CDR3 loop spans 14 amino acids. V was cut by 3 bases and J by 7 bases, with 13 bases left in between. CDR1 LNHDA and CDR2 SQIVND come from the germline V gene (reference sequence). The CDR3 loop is CASSIFGRGNEQFF. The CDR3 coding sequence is TGTGCCAGTAGTATTTTCGGTCGAGGGAATGAGCAGTTCTTC.